The 21 T cell receptor beta chains below were found in one sample sequenced in a study of blood T cells in healthy people across ages. With a J-beta primer mix and a sample-barcoded 5' primer, a second PCR ran roughly 6 to 11 cycles. TCRdb reanalysed the 5' RACE reads using MiXCR and keeps one entry per CDR3 protein. Of 760,000 or so distinct CDR3 sequences listed, roughly 25% are singletons. This sample was also put to use in a study of T cells of mothers and their children.

What was sequenced was blood. The receptor source for this set is a boy aged 5-17 years in good health.

This clonotype was found a few times. The chain is built from TRBV29-1 and TRBJ1-1; D unresolved. The V end lost 1 base, the J end lost 0 bases, and 9 bases lay between the germline ends. Germline lookup yields CDR1 SQVTM and CDR2 ANQGSEA. This CDR3 has 14 amino acids. CDR3 loop: CSVEAAGLNTEAFF. The CDR3 DNA sequence: TGCAGCGTTGAAGCGGCGGGATTGAACACTGAAGCTTTCTTT.

A few counts support this clonotype. The chain joins TRBV28 to TRBJ2-5, with TRBD2 identical over 7 bases. Trimming took 4 bases from V and 5 from J; bases not matched to a gene: 7. The CDR3 has 14 residues. The germline CDR1 and CDR2 sequences are MDHEN and SYDVKM. This CDR3 reads CASSSPQGGETQYF. The CDR3 DNA is TGTGCCAGCAGTTCCCCTCAGGGAGGGGAGACCCAGTACTTC.

This sequence joins TRBV11-2 and TRBJ2-1, with D perhaps matching TRBD2 (6 bases). The J call is in doubt because the DNA end fits TRBJ2-5 better. CDR3 length equals 13 residues. CDR1 is SGHAT and CDR2 is FQNNGV in the germline V gene. This CDR3 reads CASSAGLVLDQYF. The CDR3 bases are TGTGCCAGCAGCGCGGGACTCGTCTTAGACCAGTACTTC.

CDR3 coding DNA: TGTGCCAGCGGTTGGGGCGAGCAGTACTTC. The encoded protein is CASGWGEQYF. This chain uses TRBV27 with TRBJ2-7; D gene uncertain. This CDR3 contains 10 residues. Germline CDR1 MNHEY, CDR2 SMNVEV (reference sequence). Trimming left V 8 bases short and J 6 bases short, with 8 bases between.

This clonotype was observed a handful of times. The gene calls are TRBV4-1 and TRBJ1-4; no reliable D call. Germline CDR1 MGHRA, CDR2 YSYEKL. The CDR3 contains 15 residues. V was shortened by 4 bases and J by 5 bases, with 14 bases between the two germline ends. CDR3 protein: CASSPEVPGNEKLFF. The CDR3 DNA reads TGCGCCAGCAGCCCAGAGGTCCCGGGAAATGAAAAACTGTTTTTT.

This clonotype was observed a handful of times. The CDR3 DNA reads TGTGCCAGCAGCCAAACCGGGGTGGGCAATCAGCCCCAGCATTTT. Encoded protein: CASSQTGVGNQPQHF. The V and J genes are TRBV4-2 and TRBJ1-5; D unresolved. CDR1 and CDR2 (germline): LGHNA, YNFKEQ. Trimming left V 2 bases short and J 2 bases short, with 10 bases between. CDR3 length: 15 residues.

Remarks on this clonotype: The CDR3 does not end in the conserved phenylalanine or tryptophan, so this is likely a read error. This chain connects TRBV20-1 to TRBJ2-7, with a possible D match to TRBD1 (7 bases). The CDR3 extends over 13 amino acids. V shed 1 base and J shed 5 bases, with 12 bases lying between them. Germline V gene sequence: CDR1 DFQATT, CDR2 SNEGSKA (reference sequence). The CDR3 DNA is TGCAGTGCTAGAGCGGCAGGGGGGAACGAGCAGTACCTC. Encoded protein: CSARAAGGNEQYL.

The chain employs TRBV6-2 or TRBV6-3 and TRBJ2-3; D is uncertain. CDR1 is MNHEY, CDR2 SVGEGT, per germline. With 2 bases removed from V and 7 bases from J, the gap between germline ends came to 16 bases. The CDR3 runs to 15 residues. DNA of the CDR3: TGTGCCAGCAGTTACGGCCGGCCGAGGAGTTATACGCAGTATTTT. It encodes CASSYGRPRSYTQYF.

The chain has TRBV28 and TRBJ1-5; D might be TRBD1 (5 bases). The CDR3 loop spans 17 amino acids. Germline V CDR1 and CDR2: MDHEN, SYDVKM. V gave up 4 bases and J gave up 3 bases, with 19 bases separating them. DNA of the CDR3: TGTGCCAGCAGTTCATACGGGGGGATGGATACCAATCAGCCCCAGCATTTT. Amino acid sequence: CASSSYGGMDTNQPQHF. The variable domain in full, with the rest retrieved from reference TRBV28 and TRBJ1-5, is DVKVTQSSRYLVKRTGEKVFLECVQDMDHENMFWYRQDPGLGLRLIYFSYDVKMKEKGDIPEGYSVSREKKERFSLILESASTNQTSMYLCASSSYGGMDTNQPQHFGDGTRLSIL.

The rearrangement uses TRBV4-2 and TRBJ2-3, with D unclear. The germline V and J ends were trimmed by 0 bases and 2 bases, with 12 bases remaining between them. The length of the CDR3 is 16 residues. Germline-derived CDR1 and CDR2 are LGHNA and YNFKEQ. CDR3 protein: CASSQDLASYTDTQYF. The CDR3, as DNA: TGTGCCAGCAGCCAAGATCTGGCTTCCTACACAGATACGCAGTATTTT.

The V gene is TRBV4-3, the J gene TRBJ2-1, with D possibly matching TRBD1 (5 bases). The V end was cut by 1 base, the J end by 2 bases, with 9 bases between. This CDR3 region has 15 residues. The germline V gene encodes CDR1 LGHNA and CDR2 YSLEER. CDR3 sequence: CASSQVWGTYNEQFF. The CDR3, as DNA: TGCGCCAGCAGCCAAGTTTGGGGCACCTACAATGAGCAGTTCTTC.

This clonotype was counted ten times or more. The chain links TRBV27 to TRBJ2-1; no reliable D call. The germline V gene encodes CDR1 MNHEY and CDR2 SMNVEV (reference sequence). V lost 3 bases and J lost 3, with 9 bases in between. CDR3 length: 14 residues. CDR3 sequence: CASSLITSYNEQFF. CDR3 DNA: TGTGCCAGCAGTTTGATCACCAGCTACAATGAGCAGTTCTTC.

The chain carries TRBV4-2 and TRBJ1-4; TRBD1 matches at 7 bases. The ends lost 0 bases at V and 5 bases at J; junction bases unmatched: 12. The CDR3 is made up of 18 amino acids. The germline CDR1 and CDR2 sequences are LGHNA and YNFKEQ. DNA for the CDR3: TGTGCCAGCAGCCAAGATGGTATAACGACAGGGCTAAATGAAAAACTGTTTTTT. Translated: CASSQDGITTGLNEKLFF.

The V call is TRBV29-1, the J call TRBJ2-5; D uncertain. There are 13 residues in the CDR3. Trimming removed 6 bases from V and 0 bases from J, with 11 bases in between. CDR1 is SQVTM and CDR2 is ANQGSEA in the germline V gene. The CDR3 loop is CSVELKHQETQYF. In DNA, the CDR3 is TGCAGCGTCGAACTCAAGCACCAAGAGACCCAGTACTTC.

The chain joins TRBV27 to TRBJ2-7, with TRBD1 matching over 7 bases. V trimming: 8 bases; J trimming: 2 bases; junction bases outside the gene matches: 6. The CDR3 consists of 13 residues. Germline CDR1 MNHEY, CDR2 SMNVEV (reference sequence). The CDR3 DNA reads TGTGCCAGCGGGAACAGGGGACCCTACGAGCAGTACTTC. Protein: CASGNRGPYEQYF.

The table lists this clonotype with a few counts. The chain combines TRBV20-1 with TRBJ2-3; TRBD2 matches at 9 bases. The V and J ends lost 5 bases and 2 bases, in that order; junction bases with no gene match: 5. Germline-derived CDR1 and CDR2 are DFQATT and SNEGSKA (reference sequence). The CDR3 has 14 residues. The CDR3 DNA follows: TGCAGTGCTCTAGCGGGACCTCTCACAGATACGCAGTATTTT. It yields the protein CSALAGPLTDTQYF.

This clonotype was counted a few times. The CDR3 loop is CASSHPDRGYHEQYF. In DNA form, the CDR3 reads TGTGCCAGCAGCCATCCTGACAGGGGTTACCACGAGCAGTACTTC. The chain recombines TRBV11-2 with TRBJ2-5; 8 bases map to TRBD1. Gene TRBJ2-7 matches the end of the DNA better, so the J call may be wrong. CDR3 length: 15 amino acids. The germline CDR1 and CDR2 sequences are SGHAT and FQNNGV.

This clonotype was found a few times. This chain joins TRBV12-5 and TRBJ2-5, with a tentative D call TRBD1 (6 bases). The V end lost 1 base, the J end lost 5 bases, and 20 bases lay between the germline ends. The CDR3 is 17 residues long. CDR1 is LGHNT, CDR2 FRNRAP, per germline. CDR3: CASGLDPGQPLWETQYF. The CDR3 DNA is TGTGCTAGTGGTTTGGACCCGGGACAACCACTGTGGGAGACCCAGTACTTC.

V gene TRBV29-1 combines with J gene TRBJ2-5, with D perhaps TRBD2 (6 bases). Per germline, CDR1 SQVTM and CDR2 ANQGSEA. V lost 0 bases and J lost 4, with 12 bases in between. This CDR3 spans 14 amino acids. The DNA for the CDR3 is TGCAGCGTTGAAGATCGTCATAGCGGAGAGACCCAGTACTTC. Protein: CSVEDRHSGETQYF.

The J gene is TRBJ2-7, the V gene TRBV5-1; D assignment may be TRBD1 or TRBD2 (6 bases each). This CDR3 comprises 16 residues. The ends were cut back, 4 bases at V and 5 bases at J, with 22 bases in the middle. Germline CDR1 is SGHRS and CDR2 is YFSETQ. CDR3 region: CASSPLNREVHDEQYF. The CDR3 DNA follows: TGCGCCAGCAGCCCCCTCAACAGGGAGGTTCACGACGAGCAGTACTTC.

The chain uses TRBV7-2 and TRBJ2-5; 11 bases are shared with TRBD2. The DNA end lines up better with TRBJ2-1; the J call may be wrong. From germline, CDR1 is SGHTA and CDR2 FQGNSA. The CDR3 loop spans 15 amino acids. CDR3 in DNA: TGTGCCAGCAGTGTCACTAGCGGGGGCCTCAATGAGCAGTTCTTC. Protein sequence: CASSVTSGGLNEQFF.